This T cell receptor (beta chain) derives from a study of T cell repertoires in cytomegalovirus infection. Study at large: Indications of both CMV infection and matching HLA type were provided by public TCR beta signatures.

V gave up 6 bases and J gave up 7 bases; unmatched junction bases: 14. This CDR3 contains 16 residues. Germline V gene sequence: CDR1 MGHDK, CDR2 SYGVNS. Concerning this clonotype itself: The antigen is undetermined.

TCRdb re-called the reads with MiXCR, one entry per CDR3 protein. The sample contains some 920,000 distinct CDR3 sequences, roughly 30% of which appear only once. The sequence was collected from a human donor in good health (CMV status not recorded). Some clones in this sample may be carry-over from other donors' samples. The sequencing used cultured CD8+ T cells from PBMCs, collected from culture after CMV antigen stimulation. V is TRBV25-1 and J is TRBJ1-4, with 7 bases that match TRBD1. CDR3 in DNA: TGTGCCAGCAGCGCCCCCGACAGGGCCCTATCTGAAAAACTGTTTTTT. As protein: CASSAPDRALSEKLFF.